This is a list of T cell receptor beta chains from one sample in a study of cytomegalovirus exposure and HLA in healthy donors. The table came from immunoSEQ multiplex PCR; TCRdb's copy has only in-frame clones and leaves some out. The table records about 130,000 clones, over 60% of them present only once. Material: PBMCs. These receptors were collected from a human donor in good health. CDR3s include the opening cysteine and the closing phenylalanine or tryptophan. A D gene is named only where the DNA matches it firmly. For some rows the clone size is stated as once, few or many, or as a class when expanded; others skip it.

NA NA TRBJ2-7 TRBV7-9 TGTGCCAGCAGCGAAGGGGTCTACGAGCAGTACTTC CASSEGVYEQYF
NA NA TRBJ1-5 TRBV7-8 TGTGCCAGCAGCTTAGTTTCCGGGTATAGCAATCAGCCCCAGCATTTT CASSLVSGYSNQPQHF
few TRBD1 TRBJ1-5 TRBV5-1 TGCGCCAGCAGCCCGGGAGGGACAGCAGATCAGCCCCAGCATTTT CASSPGGTADQPQHF
NA NA TRBJ2-7 TRBV27 TGTGCCAGCAGTTTATTCCCAGGCCCTGTACTCGAGCAGTACTTC CASSLFPGPVLEQYF
NA NA TRBJ1-1 TRBV28 TGTGCCAGCAGTTTTCGGACTGAAGCTTTCTTT CASSFRTEAFF
NA TRBD2 TRBJ2-7 TRBV27 TGTGCCAGCAGCCCGGGGGGGGTGGGCTCCTACGAGCAGTACTTC CASSPGGVGSYEQYF
NA NA TRBJ1-1 TRBV6-6 TGTGCCAGCAGTTACTCGTTCAGGGATGGAGAAGCTTTCTTT CASSYSFRDGEAFF
NA NA TRBJ2-7 TRBV13 TGTGCCAGCAGCTTAATGCAGGGGGGAACATGGACATTC CASSLMQGGTWTF
NA NA TRBJ2-1 TRBV11-2 TGTGCCAGCACTACGTGGGAGAGCCCCTACAATGAGCAGTTCTTC CASTTWESPYNEQFF
NA NA TRBJ2-3 TRBV30 TGTGCCTGGAACAGGGCTGCAGATACGCAGTATTTT CAWNRAADTQYF